Presented here are 18 T cell receptor beta chains from one specimen sequenced in a study of T cell responses to AZD1222 COVID-19 vaccine. Sequencing used immunoSEQ multiplex PCR; TCRdb keeps in-frame clones, though not all of them. This table holds approximately 110,000 clones, about 85% found once. This specimen consisted of peripheral blood, obtained 28 days after the second AZD1222 dose. These receptor sequences come from an adult who received the AZD1222 COVID-19 vaccine.

The chain carries TRBV7-9 and TRBJ2-1; D is perhaps TRBD1 (5 bases). This CDR3 contains 14 residues. CDR1 and CDR2 from the germline V gene are SEHNR and FQNEAQ (reference sequence). V was pared by 0 bases and J by 4 bases, with 7 bases between. The CDR3 region has the DNA TGTGCCAGCAGCTTAGCAGGGGCTTACAATGAGCAGTTCTTC. It translates to CASSLAGAYNEQFF. The full variable domain, completed using reference TRBV7-9 and TRBJ2-1, is DTGVSQNPRHKITKRGQNVTFRCDPISEHNRLYWYRQTLGQGPEFLTYFQNEAQLEKSRLLSDRFSAERPKGSFSTLEIQRTEQGDSAMYLCASSLAGAYNEQFFGPGTRLTVL.

The V gene is TRBV7-9, the J gene TRBJ2-7; the D is unclear. The CDR3 has 16 amino acids. Per germline, CDR1 SEHNR and CDR2 FQNEAQ (reference sequence). V was trimmed by 5 bases and J by 1 base, leaving 18 bases between them. In nucleotides, the CDR3 is TGTGCCAGCAGCCCGCTTGGTGGGCAGGAGTCCTACGAGCAGTACTTC. Encoded protein: CASSPLGGQESYEQYF.

This sequence joins TRBV4-3 and TRBJ2-7; weak D call: TRBD2 (7 bases). V was trimmed by 4 bases and J by 0 bases, leaving 13 bases between them. The CDR3 has 15 residues. Germline V gene sequence: CDR1 LGHNA, CDR2 YSLEER. The CDR3 region has the DNA TGCGCCAGCAGCCCAGCGGGACACAGCTCCTACGAGCAGTACTTC. Residues: CASSPAGHSSYEQYF.

The chain has TRBV10-3 and TRBJ1-2, with 10 bases matching TRBD1. Trimming at V came to 0 bases and at J to 8 bases, leaving 6 bases not matched to a gene. The germline CDR1 and CDR2 sequences are ENHRY and SYGVKD. The CDR3 is 15 amino acids. The CDR3 DNA follows: TGTGCCATCAGTGAGTCTGCCGGGACAGGGGAAGGCTACACCTTC. Protein sequence: CAISESAGTGEGYTF.

On this clone: One end of the junction does not line up with germline, which may come from a read error. The chain is built from TRBV2 and TRBJ1-3; the match to TRBD1 covers 8 bases. This CDR3 region has 14 residues. Germline loops: CDR1 SNHLY, CDR2 FYNNEI. CDR3 nucleotides: TGTGCCAGCAGGGAAGACAGGGGAAGAAACACCATATATTTT. This codes for CASREDRGRNTIYF.

V and J are TRBV11-2 and TRBJ1-1; D may be TRBD1 (5 bases). Trimming removed 6 bases from V and 1 base from J, with 15 bases in between. The CDR3 extends over 15 amino acids. Germline lookup yields CDR1 SGHAT and CDR2 FQNNGV. The CDR3 nucleotides are TGTGCCAGCAGGCCAGTGCGAGGACAGAACACTGAAGCTTTCTTT. Translating gives CASRPVRGQNTEAFF. Combining the CDR3 with reference TRBV11-2 and TRBJ1-1 gives the whole variable domain EAGVAQSPRYKIIEKRQSVAFWCNPISGHATLYWYQQILGQGPKLLIQFQNNGVVDDSQLPKDRFSAERLKGVDSTLKIQPAKLEDSAVYLCASRPVRGQNTEAFFGQGTRLTVV.

This clone was observed once. The V call is TRBV19, the J call TRBJ1-3; D uncertain. V gave up 3 bases and J gave up 5 bases, with 11 bases separating them. Germline V gene lookup returns CDR1 LNHDA and CDR2 SQIVND (reference sequence). This CDR3 has 14 residues. In DNA form, the CDR3 reads TGTGCCAGTAGTATGGCGGAAGTTCGAAACACCATATATTTT. This translates into CASSMAEVRNTIYF. Filled out from reference TRBV19 and TRBJ1-3, the complete variable domain reads DGGITQSPKYLFRKEGQNVTLSCEQNLNHDAMYWYRQDPGQGLRLIYYSQIVNDFQKGDIAEGYSVSREKKESFPLTVTSAQKNPTAFYLCASSMAEVRNTIYFGEGSWLTVV.

The chain employs TRBV28 and TRBJ1-1; no definite D call. Germline V lookup: CDR1 MDHEN, CDR2 SYDVKM. V was pared by 7 bases and J by 3 bases, with 18 bases between. CDR3 length equals 15 residues. The CDR3 reads CASTPGRSKDTEAFF. In nucleotides, the CDR3 is TGTGCCAGCACCCCTGGAAGGTCCAAGGACACTGAAGCTTTCTTT.

V usage is TRBV10-3 and J usage is TRBJ1-3; 7 nucleotides align to TRBD1. V lost 4 bases to trimming and J lost 0 bases; unmatched junction nucleotides: 3. This CDR3 has 15 amino acids. CDR1 is ENHRY, CDR2 SYGVKD, per germline. For the CDR3, the DNA is TGTGCCATCAGTGGGGGACAGAACTCTGGAAACACCATATATTTT. It yields the protein CAISGGQNSGNTIYF.

This chain connects TRBV5-1 to TRBJ2-2; D is perhaps TRBD1 (6 bases). The V and J ends lost 4 bases and 6 bases respectively, with 16 bases between them. The CDR3 extends over 15 amino acids. Germline CDR1 reads SGHRS; CDR2 reads YFSETQ. The CDR3 is CASSAGRQDAGELFF. CDR3 in DNA: TGCGCCAGCAGCGCAGGACGACAGGACGCCGGGGAGCTGTTTTTT.

A single count supports this clone. The chain links TRBV7-2 to TRBJ1-4; D is undetermined. CDR3 length: 14 amino acids. Trimming took 5 bases from V and 7 from J, leaving 14 bases between them. Germline CDR1 and CDR2: SGHTA and FQGNSA. CDR3 nucleotides: TGTGCCAGCAGCCCCAGTCTATTGACTGAAAAACTGTTTTTT. Residues: CASSPSLLTEKLFF.

The J gene is TRBJ2-7, the V gene TRBV7-7; D tentatively fits TRBD1 or TRBD2 (5 bases each). The germline CDR1 and CDR2 sequences are SSHAT and FNYEAQ (reference sequence). The CDR3 has 14 residues. V was trimmed by 5 bases and J by 0 bases, leaving 11 bases between them. The CDR3 sequence is CASSPGTPSYEQYF. CDR3 coding DNA: TGTGCCAGCAGCCCCGGGACGCCCTCCTACGAGCAGTACTTC.

This chain joins TRBV15 and TRBJ1-1, with 8 bases matching TRBD1. Germline V CDR1 and CDR2: LNHNV, YYDKDF (reference sequence). The junction had 6 bases not matched to a gene; V was cut back by 3 bases and J by 0 bases. The CDR3 runs to 16 residues. The CDR3 is CATSSGTGNMNTEAFF. The CDR3, as DNA: TGTGCCACCAGCAGTGGGACAGGCAATATGAACACTGAAGCTTTCTTT.

V usage is TRBV3-1 (or the pseudogene TRBV3-2) and J usage is TRBJ1-1; TRBD1 matches 8 bases. The germline gives CDR1 LGHDT, CDR2 YNNKEL (reference sequence). This CDR3 is built from 15 residues. V dropped 2 bases and J dropped 2; count of bases not matched to a gene: 4. DNA for the CDR3: TGTGCCAGCAGCCAACTGGACAGGGCAAACACTGAAGCTTTCTTT. It yields the protein CASSQLDRANTEAFF.

The chain carries TRBV19 and TRBJ1-1, with 8 bases lining up with TRBD1. Germline V lookup: CDR1 LNHDA, CDR2 SQIVND (reference sequence). With V trimmed by 3 bases and J by 4 bases, 13 bases remained unmatched. This CDR3 comprises 17 residues. The CDR3 spells CASSINRGGQGPTEAFF. CDR3 DNA sequence: TGTGCCAGTAGTATTAACAGGGGGGGACAAGGCCCCACTGAAGCTTTCTTT.

The chain joins TRBV3-1 (or the pseudogene TRBV3-2) to TRBJ1-2, with TRBD1 identical over 10 bases. The CDR3 is 18 amino acids. Germline V gives CDR1 LGHDT, CDR2 YNNKEL (reference sequence). J gave up 6 bases and V 2 bases, and 15 bases lay outside the gene matches. CDR3 nucleotide sequence: TGTGCCAGCAGCCAACTAGCCCATCCAGGACAGGGGGACGATGGCTACACCTTC. This codes for CASSQLAHPGQGDDGYTF.

V is TRBV11-2 and J is TRBJ1-3, with TRBD1 as a possible D gene (6 bases). The CDR3 consists of 15 residues. V was cut by 6 bases and J by 2 bases, with 14 bases left in between. Germline loops: CDR1 SGHAT, CDR2 FQNNGV. The CDR3: CASRRVTGPGNTIYF. The CDR3 DNA follows: TGTGCCAGCAGAAGGGTGACAGGACCTGGAAACACCATATATTTT.

The chain joins TRBV28 to TRBJ1-1; tentative D call: TRBD1 (6 bases). This CDR3 is 14 amino acids long. Germline V CDR1 and CDR2: MDHEN, SYDVKM. Trimming took off 5 bases at V and 6 bases at J, with 16 bases between the two ends. CDR3 loop: CASSTTTGLPEAFF. CDR3 sequence (DNA): TGTGCCAGCAGTACCACGACAGGTTTGCCTGAAGCTTTCTTT.